One T cell receptor beta chain is described in this entry. A read error is likely here: a far larger clone is one base away. Sample time point: after trial treatment. Stated treatment: LDRT plus nivolumab, ipilimumab, low-dose cyclophosphamide and aspirin (RACIN trial). The data were obtained in a study of low-dose radiotherapy and immunotherapy resistance in tumors. cDNA synthesis used a TRAV/TRBV-specific primer set for both chains. PCR amplification of the TCRs was performed with Phusion for 20 PCR cycles, and it relied on a constant-region primer together with a V-primer adapter. TCRdb used MiXCR to reprocess the reads, holding one entry per CDR3 protein. The sample includes around 60,000 distinct CDR3 sequences, about 23% seen only once; the top ten take approximately 7.2%. CDR1 SGHRS and CDR2 YFSETQ come from the germline V gene. There are 14 residues in the CDR3. The V gene lost 5 bases and the J gene lost 7 bases, with 19 bases spanning the gap.

The clonotype comes from a male donor with prostate cancer. The gene calls are TRBV5-1 and TRBJ2-7; D gene unclear. The specimen comprised PBMCs, sampled after low-dose radiotherapy plus immunotherapy. CDR3 DNA: TGCGCCAGCAGAGTCGCAAGCTCCTACAATGAGCAGTACTTC. This translates into CASRVASSYNEQYF.